Each of the 5 T cell receptor beta chains below was sequenced from the same sample in a study of control samples from healthy donors and cancer patients. The method was immunoSEQ multiplex PCR; TCRdb's version includes in-frame clones alone and lacks a portion of them. The sample holds about 160,000 clones, 70% to 90% seen once. The sequencing input was blood. The receptors stem from a man younger than 45 in good health.

The chain uses TRBV7-9 and TRBJ1-2; D unclear. The germline V and J ends were trimmed by 3 bases and 6 bases, with 11 bases remaining between them. The CDR3 contains 13 residues. CDR1 SEHNR and CDR2 FQNEAQ come from the germline V gene (reference sequence). Here the CDR3 reads CASSFGTSNGYTF. The CDR3 nucleotides are TGTGCCAGCAGCTTTGGCACCTCGAATGGCTACACCTTC.

The chain recombines TRBV4-2 with TRBJ2-2; perhaps TRBD2 as D (6 bases). Germline V gives CDR1 LGHNA, CDR2 YNFKEQ. The V gene lost 0 bases and the J gene lost 5 bases, with 16 bases spanning the gap. The CDR3 loop spans 17 amino acids. The CDR3 coding sequence is TGTGCCAGCAGCCAAGATTGGTGGCGGGAAGGGACCGGGGAGCTGTTTTTT. The encoded protein is CASSQDWWREGTGELFF.

V and J are TRBV7-9 and TRBJ2-3; 7 bases map to TRBD1. The CDR3 runs 15 residues. With V trimmed by 7 bases and J by 4 bases, 11 bases remained unmatched. Germline assignment: CDR1 SEHNR and CDR2 FQNEAQ (reference sequence). The CDR3 here is CASIKTGDIADTQYF. The CDR3 coding sequence is TGTGCCAGCATCAAAACAGGGGATATCGCAGATACGCAGTATTTT. The full variable domain, rest sourced from reference TRBV7-9 and TRBJ2-3, is DTGVSQNPRHKITKRGQNVTFRCDPISEHNRLYWYRQTLGQGPEFLTYFQNEAQLEKSRLLSDRFSAERPKGSFSTLEIQRTEQGDSAMYLCASIKTGDIADTQYFGPGTRLTVL.

This clone has a single count. The V gene is TRBV6-4, the J gene TRBJ1-1; D unresolved. CDR1 is MRHNA, CDR2 SNTAGT, per germline. Trimming stripped 6 bases from V and 3 bases from J, with 11 bases between. This CDR3 is 13 amino acids long. DNA of the CDR3: TGTGCCAGCAGGCTCAACCGAGACACTGAAGCTTTCTTT. Amino acids: CASRLNRDTEAFF.

The chain recombines TRBV3-1 (or the pseudogene TRBV3-2) with TRBJ1-2; the D is unclear. Trimming left V 6 bases short and J 0 bases short, with 20 bases between. The CDR3 consists of 17 residues. The germline V gene has CDR1 LGHDT and CDR2 YNNKEL (reference sequence). The DNA for the CDR3 is TGTGCCAGCAGGTCACGAGGGTCCGGTGAAGCTAACTATGGCTACACCTTC. This encodes CASRSRGSGEANYGYTF.